One T cell receptor beta chain is described in this entry. The antigen is undetermined. The CDR3 consists of 15 residues. The germline CDR1 and CDR2 sequences are LNHDA and SQIVND (reference sequence). Between the trimmed V and J ends, which lost 5 bases and 5 bases, there was a span of 17 bases. These data are taken from a study of cytomegalovirus exposure and HLA in healthy donors. Study summary: The 650 to 850 first-cohort repertoires and the 95 to 150 validation repertoires shared the same platform, a later analysis reported. Study-level points and caveats: Reportedly, diagnosis of cytomegalovirus status by the classifier showed high specificity and sensitivity. Among TCR beta chains, those listed as cytomegalovirus-associated numbered over 150. In vitro confirmation showed three CMV-associated chains to be CMV antigen specific.

Some clones are missing from TCRdb's copy, which holds only in-frame ones; the method was immunoSEQ multiplex PCR. Here the sample spans more than 85,000 clones, over 85% being singletons. The chain links TRBV19 to TRBJ2-3; a possible D gene is TRBD2 (6 bases). Input material: PBMCs. The origin of this receptor is a young woman in good health and CMV-seronegative. DNA for the CDR3: TGTGCCAGTAGTGGAGCGGGTCCGGGGATAGATACGCAGTATTTT. This translates into CASSGAGPGIDTQYF.